A single sample gave rise to the 24 T cell receptor beta chains below, sequenced in a study of identifying expanded T cells in peripheral blood. Clones were read by immunoSEQ multiplex PCR, and TCRdb kept only the in-frame ones, dropping some. This sample has tens of thousands of clones, with nearly 90% found just once. Source material: blood. Receptors originate from a person between 18 and 75 years old in good health.

The V call is TRBV20-1, the J call TRBJ1-2; D is uncertain. The ends were cut back, 7 bases at V and 2 bases at J, with 8 bases in the middle. This CDR3 region has 11 residues. Germline loops: CDR1 DFQATT, CDR2 SNEGSKA (reference sequence). CDR3 nucleotide sequence: TGCAGTGTAAGGACCAACTATGGCTACACCTTC. Protein product: CSVRTNYGYTF.

This chain links TRBV27 with TRBJ1-1, with 7 bases aligning to TRBD1. The CDR3 length is 14 residues. Germline CDR1 and CDR2: MNHEY and SMNVEV (reference sequence). V gave up 3 bases and J gave up 10 bases; unmatched junction bases: 11. The CDR3 sequence is CASSFSGGRPPAFF. The CDR3 nucleotides are TGTGCCAGCAGTTTTTCAGGGGGGAGACCGCCAGCTTTCTTT.

The count of this clone is one. The chain is built from TRBV19 and TRBJ1-2; tentatively, D is TRBD1 (5 bases). Germline V gene data show CDR1 as LNHDA and CDR2 as SQIVND (reference sequence). The CDR3 is made up of 14 amino acids. V shed 6 bases and J shed 2 bases, with 13 bases lying between them. CDR3 sequence: CASRRRGENYGYTF. The CDR3 DNA reads TGTGCCAGTAGAAGACGAGGGGAAAACTATGGCTACACCTTC. Supplemented by reference TRBV19 and TRBJ1-2, the full variable domain reads DGGITQSPKYLFRKEGQNVTLSCEQNLNHDAMYWYRQDPGQGLRLIYYSQIVNDFQKGDIAEGYSVSREKKESFPLTVTSAQKNPTAFYLCASRRRGENYGYTFGSGTRLTVV.

This chain connects TRBV19 to TRBJ1-6, with D possibly matching TRBD1 (5 bases). CDR3 size: 16 residues. The germline V gene encodes CDR1 LNHDA and CDR2 SQIVND (reference sequence). Trimming cost V 4 bases and J 7 bases, with 17 bases left between them. CDR3 amino acids: CASSRGSDSKNSPLHF. The CDR3 coding sequence is TGTGCCAGTAGTAGGGGGAGCGACAGCAAGAATTCACCCCTCCACTTT.

The chain uses TRBV5-1 and TRBJ2-7, with a possible D match to TRBD1 (6 bases). Germline loops: CDR1 SGHRS, CDR2 YFSETQ. The CDR3 contains 15 residues. Trimming stripped 0 bases from V and 5 bases from J, with 15 bases between. The CDR3 DNA sequence: TGCGCCAGCAGCTTGGCCAAGGTCGCAGGGGACGAGCAGTACTTC. Encoded protein: CASSLAKVAGDEQYF. Combining the CDR3 with reference TRBV5-1 and TRBJ2-7 gives the whole variable domain KAGVTQTPRYLIKTRGQQVTLSCSPISGHRSVSWYQQTPGQGLQFLFEYFSETQRNKGNFPGRFSGRQFSNSRSEMNVSTLELGDSALYLCASSLAKVAGDEQYFGPGTRLTVT.

This clone was found once. J is TRBJ2-7 and V is TRBV6-6; D is uncertain. Trimming pared 0 bases from V and 12 bases from J, leaving 15 bases between. In germline, CDR1 is MNHNY, CDR2 SVGAGI (reference sequence). The CDR3 has 13 amino acids. CDR3 coding DNA: TGTGCCAGCAGTTACTCGATGACTGGGTCAGGGTACTTC. It codes for CASSYSMTGSGYF.

For this clone: The junction shows a germline mismatch at one end, possibly a read error. The chain recombines TRBV5-4 with TRBJ2-3; no reliable D call. Looked up from germline, CDR1 is SGHNT and CDR2 is YYREEE (reference sequence). The CDR3 extends over 15 amino acids. The CDR3: CASSLRNQRADTQYF. Written as DNA, the CDR3 is TGTGCTAGCAGCTTGAGGAACCAGAGAGCAGATACGCAGTATTTT.

This chain joins TRBV7-3 and TRBJ2-4, with 8 bases identical to TRBD1. Trimming cost V 5 bases and J 6 bases; bases outside gene matches: 12. Looked up from germline, CDR1 is SGHTA and CDR2 is FQGTGA. The CDR3 runs to 16 residues. CDR3 region: CASSPTKTRGRNIQYF. Written as DNA, the CDR3 is TGTGCCAGCAGCCCAACCAAGACCAGGGGGCGAAACATTCAGTACTTC.

V gene TRBV5-1 combines with J gene TRBJ2-7; a possible D gene is TRBD1 (6 bases). Germline CDR1 is SGHRS and CDR2 is YFSETQ. The CDR3 covers 15 residues. Between the trimmed V and J ends, which lost 3 bases and 2 bases, there was a span of 15 bases. In DNA form, the CDR3 reads TGCGCCAGCAGCTATGCTGGGGGCCTCGCCTACGAGCAGTACTTC. It codes for CASSYAGGLAYEQYF. Full variable domain (missing parts from reference TRBV5-1 and TRBJ2-7): KAGVTQTPRYLIKTRGQQVTLSCSPISGHRSVSWYQQTPGQGLQFLFEYFSETQRNKGNFPGRFSGRQFSNSRSEMNVSTLELGDSALYLCASSYAGGLAYEQYFGPGTRLTVT.

The chain uses TRBV6-1 and TRBJ2-5; the D is unclear. The CDR3 length is 12 residues. Trimming removed 2 bases from V and 4 bases from J, with 5 bases in between. Germline-derived CDR1 and CDR2 are MNHNS and SASEGT. The CDR3 spells CASSESLETQYF. As DNA, the CDR3 is TGTGCCAGCAGTGAATCCCTAGAGACCCAGTACTTC.

The genes are TRBV7-2 and TRBJ2-7; 7 nucleotides align to TRBD2. Germline loops: CDR1 SGHTA, CDR2 FQGNSA. The junction had 6 bases not matched to a gene; V was cut back by 5 bases and J by 5 bases. The CDR3 sequence is 13 residues long. In DNA form, the CDR3 reads TGTGCCAGCAGCCCTGAACTAGCGAACGAGCAGTACTTC. Translated, it gives CASSPELANEQYF.

The rearrangement joins TRBV15 to TRBJ1-1; 8 nucleotides agree with TRBD1. J gave up 8 bases and V 6 bases, and 14 bases lay outside the gene matches. Germline loops: CDR1 LNHNV, CDR2 YYDKDF (reference sequence). This CDR3 contains 15 residues. CDR3 DNA: TGTGCCACCAGAGACCGGACAGGGCTTTCAAACGAAGCTTTCTTT. It encodes CATRDRTGLSNEAFF.

The rearrangement uses TRBV27 and TRBJ2-1; D may be TRBD2 (6 bases). Germline V lookup: CDR1 MNHEY, CDR2 SMNVEV (reference sequence). The CDR3 runs 15 residues. V was pared by 2 bases and J by 3 bases, with 11 bases between. CDR3: CASSLTGTLYNEQFF. CDR3 nucleotides: TGTGCCAGCAGTTTAACCGGGACTCTCTACAATGAGCAGTTCTTC.

The chain combines TRBV19 with TRBJ1-1, with D tentatively TRBD1 (6 bases). The length of the CDR3 is 14 residues. V lost 3 bases and J 5 bases, leaving 13 bases between the germline ends. Germline assignment: CDR1 LNHDA and CDR2 SQIVND (reference sequence). This CDR3 reads CASSIATGGTEAFF. The CDR3 DNA follows: TGTGCCAGTAGTATCGCGACAGGAGGAACTGAAGCTTTCTTT.

CDR3 in DNA: TGTGCCAGCAGACGACAGGGGGCTCCTCTACACACCTTC. This codes for CASRRQGAPLHTF. The chain couples TRBV28 to TRBJ1-2; TRBD1 matches at 10 bases. This CDR3 contains 13 residues. V was clipped by 6 bases and J by 12 bases; unmatched bases: 10. Per germline, CDR1 MDHEN and CDR2 SYDVKM.

For the CDR3, the DNA is TGTGCCAGCACAGGATTTTCTTCCCGTACGCAGTATTTT. This gives the protein CASTGFSSRTQYF. This chain joins TRBV27 and TRBJ2-3, with D hard to call. The germline CDR1 and CDR2 sequences are MNHEY and SMNVEV (reference sequence). CDR3 size: 13 residues. V was pared by 7 bases and J by 8 bases, with 16 bases between.

The J gene is TRBJ1-2, the V gene TRBV5-6; 7 nucleotides agree with TRBD1. V lost 3 bases and J lost 0; bases outside the gene matches: 5. The germline V gene encodes CDR1 SGHDT and CDR2 YYEEEE. The length of the CDR3 is 15 residues. CDR3 residues: CASSYRDRSNYGYTF. In nucleotides, the CDR3 is TGTGCCAGCAGCTATAGGGACAGATCTAACTATGGCTACACCTTC.

This clone was seen only once. J is TRBJ2-5 and V is TRBV2; perhaps TRBD2 as D (6 bases). From germline, CDR1 is SNHLY and CDR2 FYNNEI. Trimming cost V 7 bases and J 2 bases, with 11 bases left between them. The CDR3 is 13 amino acids. CDR3 nucleotide sequence: TGTGCCAGCACCACCGGGAGACAAGAGACCCAGTACTTC. It translates to CASTTGRQETQYF.

V and J are TRBV7-9 and TRBJ2-1; no clear D. The CDR3 has 13 residues. Germline CDR1 and CDR2: SEHNR and FQNEAQ (reference sequence). Trimming took 1 base from V and 3 from J, leaving 4 bases between them. Here the CDR3 DNA reads TGTGCCAGCAGCTTAGGTCGCTACAATGAGCAGTTCTTC. Translating gives CASSLGRYNEQFF. The full variable domain, completed using reference TRBV7-9 and TRBJ2-1, is DTGVSQNPRHKITKRGQNVTFRCDPISEHNRLYWYRQTLGQGPEFLTYFQNEAQLEKSRLLSDRFSAERPKGSFSTLEIQRTEQGDSAMYLCASSLGRYNEQFFGPGTRLTVL.

This chain uses TRBV18 with TRBJ2-3; D might be TRBD1 (6 bases). V lost 2 bases to trimming and J lost 4 bases, with 10 bases between them. Looked up from germline, CDR1 is KGHSH and CDR2 is LQKENI. CDR3 length: 14 amino acids. The CDR3: CASSPSRGSDTQYF. The CDR3 DNA reads TGTGCCAGCTCACCATCTAGGGGGTCAGATACGCAGTATTTT.

V is TRBV30 and J is TRBJ1-5; the D gene is possibly TRBD1 (5 bases). The germline V gene encodes CDR1 GTSNPN and CDR2 SVGIG (reference sequence). The ends were cut back, 7 bases at V and 6 bases at J, with 13 bases in the middle. CDR3 length equals 12 residues. CDR3 DNA sequence: TGTGCCTCTGGGGCGTACGGTCAGCCCCAGCATTTT. Translated, it gives CASGAYGQPQHF.

J is TRBJ2-1 and V is TRBV7-2, with TRBD2 matching 12 bases. The CDR3 runs to 14 residues. The germline gives CDR1 SGHTA, CDR2 FQGNSA. After removal of 3 bases from V and 12 bases from J, the junction contained 6 bases not matched to a gene. The CDR3 spells CASSLGLAGGGQFF. The CDR3 DNA reads TGTGCCAGCAGCTTGGGGCTAGCGGGAGGGGGGCAGTTCTTC.

About this clone itself: The sample holds other DNA sequences that translate to the same CDR3. The gene calls are TRBV4-1 and TRBJ1-2; D gene unclear. In germline, CDR1 is MGHRA, CDR2 YSYEKL. The V end was cut by 3 bases, the J end by 8 bases, with 16 bases between. CDR3 size: 14 residues. CDR3 in DNA: TGCGCCAGCAGCCATCAAGGACGGAGGAGCGGCTACACCTTC. Protein product: CASSHQGRRSGYTF.

This clone was detected a few times. The CDR3: CASSPGLANYGYTF. The CDR3 DNA reads as TGTGCCAGTAGCCCGGGGTTAGCTAACTATGGCTACACCTTC. This rearrangement joins TRBV19 to TRBJ1-2; D unclear. The CDR3 length is 14 residues. Looked up from germline, CDR1 is LNHDA and CDR2 is SQIVND (reference sequence). V was clipped by 6 bases and J by 0 bases, with 11 bases between them.